The sequence of this T cell receptor beta chain was determined in a study of blood T cell repertoires in COVID-19. This table comes from immunoSEQ multiplex PCR, and its TCRdb copy is limited to in-frame clones, with some not included. The sample has 100,000 to 150,000 clones; 80% to 90% are singletons. Germline loops: CDR1 LGHNT, CDR2 FRNRAP. The CDR3 spans 15 residues. The V end lost 6 bases, the J end lost 1 base, and 14 bases lay between the germline ends. Sequencing was carried out using peripheral blood. This chain uses TRBV12-5 with TRBJ2-3, with a possible D match to TRBD2 (5 bases). This TCR came from a man in his 60s with COVID-19, enrolled during active disease. CDR3 amino acids: CASGSIGAGTDTQYF. Here the CDR3 DNA reads TGTGCTAGTGGCTCTATAGGAGCGGGCACAGATACGCAGTATTTT. The entire variable domain, with the rest obtained from reference TRBV12-5 and TRBJ2-3, is as follows: DARVTQTPRHKVTEMGQEVTMRCQPILGHNTVFWYRQTMMQGLELLAYFRNRAPLDDSGMPKDRFSAEMPDATLATLKIQPSEPRDSAVYFCASGSIGAGTDTQYFGPGTRLTVL.